This TCR beta chain was recovered during a study of blood T cell repertoires in COVID-19. Whole-study context: Donors in the United States, Italy and Spain gave samples during acute or convalescent COVID-19.

The junction had 10 bases not matched to a gene; V was cut back by 7 bases and J by 6 bases. This CDR3 spans 14 amino acids. The V gene's germline CDR1 is LNHDA and CDR2 SQIVND (reference sequence). Per the authors' pipeline: Amplification with reference gene primers provided the estimates of nucleated cell counts. Clones were read by immunoSEQ multiplex PCR, and TCRdb kept only the in-frame ones, dropping some. V and J calls and clone size follow that table, whereas D and trimming were derived from the DNA. This sample has under 200,000 clones, with around 79% found just once. Only a few counts were recorded for this clone. The cohort comprised adults aged roughly 18 to 95 years residing in under 25 US areas.

The genes are TRBV19 and TRBJ1-2, with 8 bases identical to TRBD1. Sequencing input: PBMCs or T cells enriched from blood (not recorded which). The receptor's source is an older woman in a cohort exposed to, infected with or recovered from COVID-19 (not recorded which). The CDR3 region has the DNA TGTGCCAGTAAGGACAGGGAAAGGAGCCATGGCTACACCTTC. Its translation is CASKDRERSHGYTF.